What follows is one T cell receptor (beta chain) and its context. A junction end diverges from the germline sequence, so it may reflect a read error. The repertoire was sequenced with immunoSEQ multiplex PCR; TCRdb's copy has only in-frame clones and lacks some. The sample lists 3,500 to 5,000 clones; roughly 78% were seen once. In germline, CDR1 is MNHEY, CDR2 SVGAGI. The CDR3 runs 15 residues. This entry is derived from a study of T cell repertoires in ileal Crohn's disease. As to time point: neoterminal ileum biopsy at postoperative endoscopy, about 6 months after surgery. The sequence derives from an adult with Crohn's disease. Sequenced: ileal tissue. The chain employs TRBV6-5 and TRBJ2-7; 10 nucleotides line up with TRBD2. CDR3 DNA: TGTGCCAGCAGTTACTCGCCCAGCGGGGGGGCCCGGCGCAACTTC. Protein product: CASSYSPSGGARRNF.